The text below deals with one T cell receptor beta chain. Antigen specificity is unknown. This specimen belongs to a study of CD8 T cells in ankylosing spondylitis. TCRdb reanalysed the 5' RACE reads using MiXCR and keeps one entry per CDR3 protein. In the table there are 230,000 or so distinct CDR3 sequences, about 24% of which are singletons. Study results and limitations: CD8+ by phenotype, disease-linked clones were relatively rare in peripheral blood. Disease-linked clones were reportedly significantly enriched in matched ankylosing spondylitis synovial fluid.

The TCR sequence derives from a male donor with ankylosing spondylitis or in good health (not recorded which). The material sequenced was blood, either unsorted or a sorted T cell fraction (not recorded which).

CDR3 protein: CAISESTGGGTDTQYF. The CDR3 DNA reads as TGTGCCATCAGTGAGTCGACTGGCGGGGGGACAGATACGCAGTATTTT. The chain employs TRBV10-3 and TRBJ2-3, with 8 bases fitting TRBD2. J gave up 3 bases and V 0 bases, and 5 bases lay outside the gene matches. This CDR3 is built from 16 residues. CDR1 ENHRY and CDR2 SYGVKD come from the germline V gene.